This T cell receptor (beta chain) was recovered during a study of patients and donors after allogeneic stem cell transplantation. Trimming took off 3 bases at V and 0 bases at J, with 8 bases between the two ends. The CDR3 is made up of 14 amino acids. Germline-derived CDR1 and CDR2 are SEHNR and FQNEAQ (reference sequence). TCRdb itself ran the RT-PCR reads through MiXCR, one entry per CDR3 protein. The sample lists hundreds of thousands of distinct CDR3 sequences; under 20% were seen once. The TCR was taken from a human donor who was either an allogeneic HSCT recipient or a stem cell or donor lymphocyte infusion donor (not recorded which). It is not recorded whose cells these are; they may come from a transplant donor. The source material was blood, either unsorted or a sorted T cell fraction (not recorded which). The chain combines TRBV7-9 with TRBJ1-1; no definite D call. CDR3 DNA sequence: TGTGCCAGCAGCTTCAGTCTTATGAACACTGAAGCTTTCTTT. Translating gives CASSFSLMNTEAFF.